These 30 T cell receptor beta chains share one sample of origin, sequenced in a study of cytomegalovirus exposure and HLA in healthy donors. The PCR had 60 Vbeta and 13 Jbeta primers. Only in-frame clones appear in the TCRdb table, and some are missing; sequencing was by immunoSEQ multiplex PCR. The sample records about 110,000 clones, approximately 71% being singletons. Sample: PBMCs. These receptors came from a middle-aged man in good health and CMV-seronegative.

The CDR3 loop reads CASTPGSNSPLHF. The CDR3, as DNA: TGTGCCAGCACGCCAGGGTCGAATTCACCCCTCCACTTT. This chain links TRBV6-5 with TRBJ1-6, with D maybe TRBD1 (5 bases). Trimming shortened V by 7 bases and J by 7 bases, and 11 bases separated the two germline ends. Germline CDR1 reads MNHEY; CDR2 reads SVGAGI. This CDR3 has 13 amino acids.

V usage is TRBV5-1 and J usage is TRBJ1-4; TRBD1 is a possible D gene (5 bases). V lost 1 base and J 0 bases, leaving 7 bases between the germline ends. Germline CDR1 and CDR2: SGHRS and YFSETQ. The CDR3 is 15 amino acids. In DNA form, the CDR3 reads TGCGCCAGCAGCTTGCAGGGCACAACTAATGAAAAACTGTTTTTT. Its protein is CASSLQGTTNEKLFF.

The chain employs TRBV7-7 and TRBJ2-5, with D perhaps TRBD2 (5 bases). V was pared by 4 bases and J by 5 bases, with 14 bases between. Germline CDR1 SSHAT, CDR2 FNYEAQ (reference sequence). The CDR3 has 14 residues. CDR3: CASSSLGRTETQYF. The CDR3 bases are TGTGCCAGCAGCTCCCTCGGGCGGACTGAGACCCAGTACTTC.

The rearrangement uses TRBV5-1 and TRBJ1-2; the D is unclear. V shed 0 bases and J shed 1 base, with 7 bases lying between them. Germline V CDR1 and CDR2: SGHRS, YFSETQ. CDR3 length equals 14 residues. This CDR3 reads CASSLGGDNYGYTF. DNA for the CDR3: TGCGCCAGCAGCTTGGGCGGGGATAACTATGGCTACACCTTC.

The V gene is TRBV4-2, the J gene TRBJ2-7; TRBD2 agrees at 12 bases. This CDR3 spans 16 amino acids. Germline V CDR1 and CDR2: LGHNA, YNFKEQ. With V trimmed by 4 bases and J by 2 bases, 6 bases remained unmatched. CDR3 in amino acids: CASSPRLAGVAYEQYF. CDR3 nucleotide sequence: TGTGCCAGCAGCCCAAGACTAGCGGGGGTGGCCTACGAGCAGTACTTC.

The gene calls are TRBV4-2 and TRBJ2-3; possible D gene TRBD2, 6 bases. V shed 2 bases and J shed 2 bases, with 11 bases lying between them. This CDR3 is 15 amino acids long. Germline V gene sequence: CDR1 LGHNA, CDR2 YNFKEQ. The CDR3 sequence: CASSQPGLITDTQYF. CDR3 DNA: TGTGCCAGCAGCCAACCGGGACTGATCACAGATACGCAGTATTTT.

The rearrangement uses TRBV6-5 and TRBJ1-2; TRBD1 matches at 7 bases. CDR3 length equals 13 residues. Germline-derived CDR1 and CDR2 are MNHEY and SVGAGI. The V gene end was trimmed by 8 bases and the J gene end by 9 bases; junction bases not matched to a gene: 12. The CDR3 DNA sequence: TGTGCCAGCTACCGACAGACAGGGTCCAGCTACACCTTC. Protein sequence: CASYRQTGSSYTF.

The chain has TRBV5-1 and TRBJ1-2; 7 nucleotides line up with TRBD1. The CDR3 consists of 15 residues. Germline CDR1 and CDR2: SGHRS and YFSETQ. V dropped 0 bases and J dropped 6; count of bases not matched to a gene: 8. As DNA, the CDR3 is TGCGCCAGCAGCTTGGCCCGGGACAGCTCCCATGGCTACACCTTC. Protein: CASSLARDSSHGYTF.

The V call is TRBV2, the J call TRBJ2-1; 8 bases align to TRBD2. The CDR3 contains 14 residues. With V trimmed by 8 bases and J by 4 bases, 7 bases remained unmatched. Germline V gene data show CDR1 as SNHLY and CDR2 as FYNNEI. CDR3 loop: CASLGAGGYNEQFF. The CDR3 coding sequence is TGTGCCAGCTTGGGGGCGGGGGGATACAATGAGCAGTTCTTC.

V usage is TRBV19 and J usage is TRBJ1-1; 8 bases are a match to TRBD1. Germline values: CDR1 LNHDA, CDR2 SQIVND (reference sequence). This CDR3 region has 13 residues. Losses at the gene ends were 4 bases for V and 4 bases for J; bases not matched to a gene: 2. The chain's CDR3 is CASSSTGGTEAFF. The CDR3 DNA follows: TGTGCCAGTAGTAGCACAGGGGGCACTGAAGCTTTCTTT.

The chain employs TRBV7-2 and TRBJ2-6, with 9 bases matching TRBD2. Losses at the gene ends were 5 bases for V and 3 bases for J; bases not matched to a gene: 14. Per the germline V gene, CDR1 is SGHTA and CDR2 is FQGNSA. The CDR3 runs 19 residues. CDR3 region: CASSLSSVGGGGGANVLTF. The CDR3 DNA sequence: TGTGCCAGCAGCCTCAGTTCAGTGGGCGGGGGGGGTGGGGCCAACGTCCTGACTTTC.

This clone was detected a few times. The genes are TRBV7-2 and TRBJ2-7; 8 positions agree with TRBD2. V lost 0 bases and J lost 5; bases outside the gene matches: 9. Germline CDR1 is SGHTA and CDR2 is FQGNSA. This CDR3 spans 16 amino acids. CDR3 residues: CASSLAAGGGKNEQYF. The CDR3 DNA follows: TGTGCCAGCAGCTTAGCGGCCGGCGGGGGGAAGAACGAGCAGTACTTC.

The rearrangement joins TRBV7-3 to TRBJ2-1, with 11 bases lining up with TRBD2. J was trimmed by 0 bases and V by 0 bases; bases with no gene match: 13. The CDR3 is made up of 21 amino acids. Germline lookup yields CDR1 SGHTA and CDR2 FQGTGA. CDR3: CASSLTGTLAGGPSSYNEQFF. CDR3 nucleotide sequence: TGTGCCAGCAGCTTAACGGGGACCCTAGCGGGGGGCCCAAGCTCCTACAATGAGCAGTTCTTC.

The chain employs TRBV2 and TRBJ2-2, with a possible D match to TRBD1 (5 bases). V lost 5 bases and J 4 bases, leaving 8 bases between the germline ends. Germline V gene lookup returns CDR1 SNHLY and CDR2 FYNNEI. The CDR3 has 13 residues. The CDR3 region has the DNA TGTGCCAGCAGTACAGGCTTCACCGGGGAGCTGTTTTTT. It is translated as CASSTGFTGELFF. Full variable domain (outside the CDR3, taken from reference TRBV2 and TRBJ2-2): EPEVTQTPSHQVTQMGQEVILRCVPISNHLYFYWYRQILGQKVEFLVSFYNNEISEKSEIFDDQFSVERPDGSNFTLKIRSTKLEDSAMYFCASSTGFTGELFFGEGSRLTVL.

The rearrangement uses TRBV9 and TRBJ2-1; TRBD2 matches at 9 bases. CDR3 length: 16 residues. The V gene's germline CDR1 is SGDLS and CDR2 YYNGEE. Losses at the gene ends were 0 bases for V and 2 bases for J; bases not matched to a gene: 3. The CDR3 protein is CASSVGGGATYNEQFF. Here the CDR3 DNA reads TGTGCCAGCAGCGTAGGCGGGGGGGCCACCTACAATGAGCAGTTCTTC. Full variable domain (rest looked up from reference TRBV9 and TRBJ2-1): DSGVTQTPKHLITATGQRVTLRCSPRSGDLSVYWYQQSLDQGLQFLIQYYNGEERAKGNILERFSAQQFPDLHSELNLSSLELGDSALYFCASSVGGGATYNEQFFGPGTRLTVL.

V gene TRBV27 combines with J gene TRBJ2-7, with a tentative D call TRBD2 (6 bases). Germline V gene lookup returns CDR1 MNHEY and CDR2 SMNVEV (reference sequence). V was cut by 5 bases and J by 8 bases, with 16 bases left in between. This CDR3 comprises 13 residues. The chain's CDR3 is CASSTSAGYKQYF. The CDR3 coding sequence is TGTGCCAGCAGTACCTCGGCGGGGTACAAGCAGTACTTC.

As to this clone: The same CDR3 can be traced to other DNA sequences in this sample. CDR3 region: CASSRDRQETQYF. The CDR3 bases are TGTGCCAGCAGTAGGGACAGGCAAGAGACCCAGTACTTC. The chain recombines TRBV2 with TRBJ2-5; 8 bases are shared with TRBD1. This CDR3 region has 13 residues. Looked up from germline, CDR1 is SNHLY and CDR2 is FYNNEI. The J segment lost 2 bases and the V segment lost 5 bases, leaving 1 base of the junction unmatched.

This sequence joins TRBV6-1 and TRBJ2-5, with a weak D call TRBD1 (6 bases). V lost 5 bases to trimming and J lost 13 bases, with 17 bases between them. This CDR3 contains 12 residues. The germline V gene encodes CDR1 MNHNS and CDR2 SASEGT. The CDR3 region has the DNA TGTGCCAGCAGTACCATACAGGGCCCCCCGTACTTC. It specifies CASSTIQGPPYF.

DNA for the CDR3: TGTGCCAGCTCACCAACCAGGGGGCAGGTAGAAGCTTTCTTT. Its protein is CASSPTRGQVEAFF. V usage is TRBV18 and J usage is TRBJ1-1; 8 nucleotides line up with TRBD1. The trim removed 2 bases at V and 8 bases at J, leaving 7 bases unmatched. Germline V CDR1 and CDR2: KGHSH, LQKENI. The CDR3 has 14 amino acids.

The rearrangement uses TRBV5-5 and TRBJ1-4; D gene uncertain. CDR3 length: 15 amino acids. Trimming took 0 bases from V and 8 from J, leaving 14 bases between them. Germline V lookup: CDR1 SGHKS, CDR2 YYEKEE (reference sequence). This CDR3 is CASSLEIRIQEKLFF. The CDR3 nucleotides are TGTGCCAGCAGCTTGGAAATCAGGATTCAGGAAAAACTGTTTTTT.

The rearrangement links TRBV5-1 to TRBJ1-6; 10 bases line up with TRBD1. This CDR3 region has 17 residues. The ends lost 3 bases at V and 7 bases at J; junction bases unmatched: 10. CDR1 is SGHRS, CDR2 YFSETQ, per germline. Written as DNA, the CDR3 is TGCGCCAGCAGCTGGACTGGGACAGGGGAGTTGAATTCACCCCTCCACTTT. Translating gives CASSWTGTGELNSPLHF.

V and J are TRBV10-2 and TRBJ2-1, with D hard to call. The V end was cut by 5 bases, the J end by 9 bases, with 11 bases between. This CDR3 has 12 amino acids. CDR1 is WSHSY, CDR2 SAAADI, per germline. DNA for the CDR3: TGCGCCAGCAGTCTTGATTTCAGTGAGCAGTTCTTC. Encoded protein: CASSLDFSEQFF.

The rearrangement links TRBV19 to TRBJ1-5; possible D gene TRBD1, 6 bases. The germline V and J ends were trimmed by 7 bases and 7 bases, with 11 bases remaining between them. CDR1 and CDR2 (germline): LNHDA, SQIVND (reference sequence). The CDR3 length is 12 residues. The CDR3 loop is CASMGGAQPQHF. The CDR3 DNA follows: TGTGCCAGTATGGGGGGGGCGCAGCCCCAGCATTTT.

The CDR3 DNA is TGTGCCAGCAGTCCGCTTAGCGGAAACTATGGCTACACCTTC. This sequence encodes CASSPLSGNYGYTF. The rearrangement joins TRBV2 to TRBJ1-2, with D hard to call. Germline CDR1 reads SNHLY; CDR2 reads FYNNEI. The CDR3 spans 14 residues. Trimming left V 5 bases short and J 2 bases short, with 12 bases between.

The sample holds a few counts of this clone. The V gene is TRBV4-2, the J gene TRBJ1-1, with TRBD1 identical over 8 bases. CDR1 and CDR2 from the germline V gene are LGHNA and YNFKEQ. V trimming: 4 bases; J trimming: 6 bases; junction bases outside the gene matches: 13. CDR3 length equals 16 residues. CDR3 sequence reads: CASSRKGNPTGAEAFF. The CDR3 DNA reads TGTGCCAGCAGCCGAAAAGGCAATCCGACAGGGGCTGAAGCTTTCTTT.

This clone has only a few counts. CDR3 sequence: CASSLIAGVNTGELFF. The DNA of the CDR3 is TGCGCCAGCAGCTTGATAGCGGGGGTGAACACCGGGGAGCTGTTTTTT. This rearrangement joins TRBV5-1 to TRBJ2-2; the match to TRBD2 covers 9 bases. CDR1 SGHRS and CDR2 YFSETQ come from the germline V gene. CDR3 length equals 16 residues. The J segment lost 1 base and the V segment lost 1 base, leaving 2 bases of the junction unmatched.

In this sample, this clone turned up once. The chain carries TRBV5-1 and TRBJ2-3; D gene unclear. Germline CDR1 is SGHRS and CDR2 is YFSETQ. The CDR3 contains 15 residues. The V and J ends lost 0 bases and 0 bases respectively, with 8 bases between them. The CDR3 nucleotides read TGCGCCAGCAGCTTGGGACTGCCAAGCACAGATACGCAGTATTTT. This sequence encodes CASSLGLPSTDTQYF.

The chain uses TRBV5-1 and TRBJ2-7, with 10 bases matching TRBD2. V was pared by 4 bases and J by 1 base, with 5 bases of the junction left unmatched. CDR1 is SGHRS and CDR2 is YFSETQ in the germline V gene. The CDR3 covers 15 residues. The CDR3 DNA sequence: TGCGCCAGCAGCCCACTAGCGGGGAATTCCTACGAGCAGTACTTC. It is translated as CASSPLAGNSYEQYF. The full variable domain, in which reference TRBV5-1 and TRBJ2-7 provide the parts outside the CDR3, is KAGVTQTPRYLIKTRGQQVTLSCSPISGHRSVSWYQQTPGQGLQFLFEYFSETQRNKGNFPGRFSGRQFSNSRSEMNVSTLELGDSALYLCASSPLAGNSYEQYFGPGTRLTVT.

The gene calls are TRBV15 and TRBJ2-2, with a possible D match to TRBD2 (5 bases). The CDR3 has 14 residues. Germline V CDR1 and CDR2: LNHNV, YYDKDF (reference sequence). V was cut by 0 bases and J by 5 bases, with 7 bases left in between. This CDR3 reads CATSRDRGTGELFF. For the CDR3, the DNA is TGTGCCACCAGCAGAGATCGAGGGACCGGGGAGCTGTTTTTT. Full variable domain (rest looked up from reference TRBV15 and TRBJ2-2): DAMVIQNPRYQVTQFGKPVTLSCSQTLNHNVMYWYQQKSSQAPKLLFHYYDKDFNNEADTPDNFQSRRPNTSFCFLDIRSPGLGDTAMYLCATSRDRGTGELFFGEGSRLTVL.

CDR3 sequence: CASSQETGTSRNEQFF. For the CDR3, the DNA is TGCGCCAGCAGCCAAGAAACCGGGACTAGTCGCAATGAGCAGTTCTTC. The rearrangement joins TRBV4-1 to TRBJ2-1, with TRBD2 matching over 8 bases. CDR1 is MGHRA and CDR2 is YSYEKL in the germline V gene. The CDR3 spans 16 residues. The trim removed 0 bases at V and 6 bases at J, leaving 7 bases unmatched.